This T cell receptor (beta chain) emerged from a study of response to subunit inactivated influenza vaccine. Study outcomes and limitations: A suggestion made by the authors is that each seasonal influenza vaccination recruits few new T cells.

This CDR3 is built from 16 residues. With V trimmed by 2 bases and J by 4 bases, 9 bases remained unmatched. The germline CDR1 and CDR2 sequences are MNHEY and SVGEGT. A note on this clonotype: Its antigen is not identified.

TCRdb processed the RT-PCR reads anew with MiXCR; each CDR3 protein has one entry. The table records 530,000 or so distinct CDR3 sequences, 12% of them present only once. This clonotype originated in a man aged 45-60 years who received an inactivated influenza vaccine. V usage is TRBV6-2 or TRBV6-3 and J usage is TRBJ2-7, with 9 bases that match TRBD1. The sample here was PBMCs from blood, taken on the day of vaccination. CDR3 sequence (DNA): TGTGCCAGCAGTTACCCCCGGGACAGGGAATCGTACGAGCAGTACTTC. Amino acids: CASSYPRDRESYEQYF.